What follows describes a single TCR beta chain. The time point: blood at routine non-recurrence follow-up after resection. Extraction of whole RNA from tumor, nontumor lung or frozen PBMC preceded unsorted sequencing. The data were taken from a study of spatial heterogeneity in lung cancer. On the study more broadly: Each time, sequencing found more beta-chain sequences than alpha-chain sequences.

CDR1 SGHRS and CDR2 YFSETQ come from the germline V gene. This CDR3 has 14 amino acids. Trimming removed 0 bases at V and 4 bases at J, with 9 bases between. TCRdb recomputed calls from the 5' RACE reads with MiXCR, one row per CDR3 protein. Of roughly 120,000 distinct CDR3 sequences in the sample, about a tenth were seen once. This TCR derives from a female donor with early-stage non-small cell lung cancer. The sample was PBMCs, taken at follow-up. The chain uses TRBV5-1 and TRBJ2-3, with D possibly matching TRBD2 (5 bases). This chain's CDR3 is CASSLGERADTQYF. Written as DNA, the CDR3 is TGCGCCAGCAGCTTGGGTGAGAGGGCAGATACGCAGTATTTT.